The TCR beta chain described here comes from a study of regulatory T cells in long-lasting Graves disease. Across the whole study: Graves' cases, newly diagnosed, had used antithyroid drugs under 3 months.

CDR3-region Arm-PCR and iRepertoire HTBI primers produced the TCR beta libraries. Per the original methods: Across all samples, more than 60 TRBV segments and 15 or so TRBJ segments were identified. TCRdb redid the calling of the multiplex PCR reads with MiXCR, one entry per CDR3 protein. TCRdb's processing, not the study's, gives the V and J calls here. The data hold some 250,000 distinct CDR3 sequences, with 20% to 25% observed a single time. Sample time point: newly diagnosed GD, antithyroid drugs for less than 3 months. Isolated PBMC RNA provided the starting material for the TCR library. Those enrolled as patients came out of an endocrinology department in Xi'an, China. A remark on this clonotype: The antigen remains unidentified. A far larger clone lies a single base away; this is likely a read error.

The CDR3 is 14 amino acids. Study observations and caveats: TRBV28 was favored in persistent disease, as were TRBJ1-2 and TRBJ2-5.

This sequence originates from a female donor with Graves disease. This sequence joins TRBV12-3 or TRBV12-4 and TRBJ2-1; 8 bases agree with TRBD2. The end of the DNA is better explained by TRBJ2-5, so the J call may be wrong. The material was peripheral blood mononuclear cells (PBMCs), obtained at new diagnosis, from a patient treated with antithyroid drugs. The CDR3 DNA follows: TGTGCCAGCAGTTTATTGGTCGGGAGGGGGACCCAGTACTTC. Translation gives CASSLLVGRGTQYF.